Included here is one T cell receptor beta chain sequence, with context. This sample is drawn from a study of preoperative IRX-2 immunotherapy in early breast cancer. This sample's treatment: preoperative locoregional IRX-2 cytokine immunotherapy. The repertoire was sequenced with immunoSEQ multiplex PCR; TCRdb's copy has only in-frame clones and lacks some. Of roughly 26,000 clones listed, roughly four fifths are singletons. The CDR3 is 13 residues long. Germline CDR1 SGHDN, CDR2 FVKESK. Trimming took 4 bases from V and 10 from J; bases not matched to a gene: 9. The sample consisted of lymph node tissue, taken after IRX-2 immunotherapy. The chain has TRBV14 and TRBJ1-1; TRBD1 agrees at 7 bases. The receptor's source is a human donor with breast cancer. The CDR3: CASSPHNTGAAFF. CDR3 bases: TGTGCCAGCAGCCCACATAATACAGGGGCAGCTTTCTTT.